These 12 T cell receptor beta chains came from one sample sequenced in a study of T cell responses to AZD1222 COVID-19 vaccine (dated by TCRdb to the early 2020s). Libraries were built with the immunoSEQ multiplex PCR assay. The source is immuneACCESS, and TCRdb retained only in-frame sequences with V and J called. Part of the clones is not carried over; for the studies checked, unresolved V genes explain less than half of this, and the remainder is unexplained. This sample has about 70,000 clones in its table, and 88% of those were observed once. The ten largest make up 4% to 5% of the sample. Read against the paper, the sample's time point label means: about 28 days (+/-7) after the second vaccine dose. What the treatment or condition label conveys for this sample: meningococcal conjugate vaccine given as trial control. This material consisted of peripheral blood, taken 28 days after the second dose of the MenACWY control vaccine. These receptors came from an adult who received the MenACWY meningococcal vaccine as a control.

The gene calls are TRBV2 and TRBJ1-1; unclear D gene. The CDR3 has 10 amino acids. Germline assignment: CDR1 SNHLY and CDR2 FYNNEI. Trimming left V 8 bases short and J 6 bases short, with 7 bases between. The CDR3 DNA reads as TGTGCCAGCCGAAGGTCTGAAGCTTTCTTT. Amino acid sequence: CASRRSEAFF.

V gene TRBV28 combines with J gene TRBJ2-3; 8 nucleotides align to TRBD2. Trimming at V came to 8 bases and at J to 4 bases, leaving 8 bases not matched to a gene. The CDR3 sequence is 14 residues long. CDR1 and CDR2 from the germline V gene are MDHEN and SYDVKM. This chain's CDR3 is CASYRGGFPDTQYF. Written as DNA, the CDR3 is TGTGCCAGCTATCGGGGGGGCTTCCCAGATACGCAGTATTTT.

The chain uses TRBV25-1 and TRBJ2-7, with TRBD2 identical over 14 bases. The trim removed 6 bases at V and 6 bases at J, leaving 4 bases unmatched. The CDR3 loop spans 14 amino acids. Germline V lookup: CDR1 MGHDK, CDR2 SYGVNS. As DNA, the CDR3 is TGTGCCAGCAGGGGACTAGCGGGGGCTAGCGAGCAGTACTTC. Its translation: CASRGLAGASEQYF.

The chain employs TRBV10-3 and TRBJ1-3; possible D gene TRBD1, 6 bases. The V and J ends lost 3 bases and 0 bases respectively, with 21 bases between them. CDR3 length: 19 amino acids. Germline loops: CDR1 ENHRY, CDR2 SYGVKD. The CDR3 DNA follows: TGTGCCATCAGTGACCCTAGGGGGGGCAGCAGGCTCTCTGGAAACACCATATATTTT. This translates into CAISDPRGGSRLSGNTIYF.

The V call is TRBV27, the J call TRBJ2-2; 7 nucleotides match TRBD2. CDR1 and CDR2 from the germline V gene are MNHEY and SMNVEV (reference sequence). This CDR3 is built from 15 residues. J gave up 7 bases and V 3 bases, and 8 bases lay outside the gene matches. The CDR3 sequence is CASSFRAGVGGELFF. The CDR3 DNA reads as TGTGCCAGCAGTTTTCGGGCGGGAGTCGGCGGGGAGCTGTTTTTT.

CDR3 DNA sequence: TGTGCCAGCAGTTTACTGTGGGAAGGCTACACCTTC. It is translated as CASSLLWEGYTF. This chain links TRBV28 with TRBJ1-2; no firm D call. Germline CDR1 reads MDHEN; CDR2 reads SYDVKM. V was trimmed by 2 bases and J by 8 bases, leaving 9 bases between them. The CDR3 length is 12 residues.

The genes are TRBV3-1 (or the pseudogene TRBV3-2) and TRBJ2-5; 7 nucleotides line up with TRBD2. The V and J ends lost 4 bases and 1 base, in that order; junction bases with no gene match: 3. The CDR3 extends over 14 amino acids. CDR1 and CDR2 from the germline V gene are LGHDT and YNNKEL (reference sequence). This CDR3 is CASSLTSVQETQYF. The DNA of the CDR3 is TGTGCCAGCAGCCTAACTAGCGTCCAAGAGACCCAGTACTTC.

This chain connects TRBV5-1 to TRBJ1-1; no definite D call. The CDR3 length is 15 residues. CDR1 and CDR2 from the germline V gene are SGHRS and YFSETQ. V was clipped by 0 bases and J by 1 base, with 10 bases between them. The CDR3 nucleotides read TGCGCCAGCAGCTTGGCGGTTGAGGGGAACACTGAAGCTTTCTTT. Protein: CASSLAVEGNTEAFF.

The rearrangement links TRBV6-2 or TRBV6-3 to TRBJ1-5; no reliable D call. The length of the CDR3 is 15 residues. Trimming took off 0 bases at V and 8 bases at J, with 14 bases between the two ends. Germline CDR1 reads MNHEY; CDR2 reads SVGEGT. The CDR3 nucleotides read TGTGCCAGCAGTTACTCCAGCCCAGGCCGTGAGCCCCAGCATTTT. Translating it yields CASSYSSPGREPQHF.

This clone was seen only once. This sequence joins TRBV2 and TRBJ1-1; D not certain. Between the trimmed V and J ends, which lost 3 bases and 11 bases, there was a span of 10 bases. From germline, CDR1 is SNHLY and CDR2 FYNNEI. The CDR3 runs 11 residues. The DNA of the CDR3 is TGTGCCAGCAGTGAGAGGGATCGGGCTTTCTTT. Translating gives CASSERDRAFF.

J is TRBJ1-4 and V is TRBV27; possible D gene TRBD1, 5 bases. Trimming removed 8 bases at V and 7 bases at J, with 20 bases between. Germline V CDR1 and CDR2: MNHEY, SMNVEV (reference sequence). The CDR3 is 15 residues long. This CDR3 reads CASGPPQGAGEKLFF. For the CDR3, the DNA is TGTGCCAGCGGCCCCCCCCAAGGGGCGGGTGAAAAACTGTTTTTT.

This chain uses TRBV7-9 with TRBJ2-7; D is uncertain. CDR1 and CDR2 from the germline V gene are SEHNR and FQNEAQ (reference sequence). The CDR3 consists of 12 residues. V was shortened by 4 bases and J by 6 bases, with 10 bases between the two germline ends. The CDR3 nucleotides read TGTGCCAGCAGCTCTGCGTCAATCGAGCAGTACTTC. It translates to CASSSASIEQYF.